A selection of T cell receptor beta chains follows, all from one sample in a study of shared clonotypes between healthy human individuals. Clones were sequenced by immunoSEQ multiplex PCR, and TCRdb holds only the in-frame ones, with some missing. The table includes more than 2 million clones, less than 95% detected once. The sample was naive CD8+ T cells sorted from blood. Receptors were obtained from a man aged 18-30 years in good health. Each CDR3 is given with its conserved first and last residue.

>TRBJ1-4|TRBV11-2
CASSLDDNREGGEKLFF
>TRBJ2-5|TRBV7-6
CASSLIGGQETQYF
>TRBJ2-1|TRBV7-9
CASNPGGWEQFF
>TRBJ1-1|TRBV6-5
CASSYSSGLNTEAFF
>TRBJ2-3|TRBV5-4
CASSLALDTQYF
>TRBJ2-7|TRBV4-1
CASSQGTGGGYEQYF
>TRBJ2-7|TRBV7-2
CASSYFLDYSEQYF
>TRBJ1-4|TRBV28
CASRPDRGEKLFF
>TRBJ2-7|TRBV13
CASSLETSKQGNYEQYF
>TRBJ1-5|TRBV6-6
CASSPGQGGQPQHF
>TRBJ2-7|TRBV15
CATSRATGLREQYF
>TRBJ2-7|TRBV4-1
CASSQRGQGTYEQYF
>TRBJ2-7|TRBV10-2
CASSEPVNGGPSSYEQYF
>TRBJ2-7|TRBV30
CAWSVLWREQYF
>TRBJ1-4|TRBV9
CASSAEGEGNEKLFF
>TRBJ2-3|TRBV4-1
CASSQDGGDTQYF
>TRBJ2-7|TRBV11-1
CASSLAVNEQYF
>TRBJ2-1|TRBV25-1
CASSPHPENNEQFF
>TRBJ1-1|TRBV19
CASSPWTGANTEAFF
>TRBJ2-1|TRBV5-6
CASSLGRRGPYNEQFF
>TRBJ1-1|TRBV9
CASSVDGEGKNTEAFF
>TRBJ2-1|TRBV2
CASSDSPSGGGNEQFF
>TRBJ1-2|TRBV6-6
CASSYPRTDKSYGYTF
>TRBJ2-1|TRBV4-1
CASSQEVGLAPIEQFF
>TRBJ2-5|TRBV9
CASSLAVEAQETQYF
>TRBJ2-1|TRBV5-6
CASSSNIQYQTGNEQFF
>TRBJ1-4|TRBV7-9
CASSLGSVREKLFF
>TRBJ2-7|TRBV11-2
CASSLGRTGGNEQYF
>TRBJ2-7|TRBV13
CASSLGRDGEQYF
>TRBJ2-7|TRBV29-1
CSVLVRDRPYEQYF
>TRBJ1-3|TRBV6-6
CASSFYGGGNTIYF
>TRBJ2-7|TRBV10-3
CAISESNRVHEQYF
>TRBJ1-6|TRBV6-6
CAISPTPLGNSPLHF
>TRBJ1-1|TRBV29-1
CSVEGGSEAFF
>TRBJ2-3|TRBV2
CASSPGSPSGTDTQYF
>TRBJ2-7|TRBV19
CARLTGGLKYEQYF
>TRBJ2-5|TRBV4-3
CASSQGQGAETQYF
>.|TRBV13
CASSSTDRAEQYF
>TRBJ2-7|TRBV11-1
CASSLSGSYEQYF
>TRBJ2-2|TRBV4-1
CASSQDPVAGELFF
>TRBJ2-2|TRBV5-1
CASSLAEGDGELFF
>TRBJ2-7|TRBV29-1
CSVSVGTSGGSFSYEQYF
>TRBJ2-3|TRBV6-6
CASSYTRMPGPDTQYF
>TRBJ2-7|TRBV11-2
CASSLGPGGGYEQYF
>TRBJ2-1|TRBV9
CASSAQRARDEQFF
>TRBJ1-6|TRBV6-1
CASTIKGGWEPLHF
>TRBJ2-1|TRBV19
CASSWETTYNEQFF
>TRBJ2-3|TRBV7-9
CASSPSGRGGYTQYF
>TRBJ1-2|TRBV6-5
CASSPTGGSDYGYTF
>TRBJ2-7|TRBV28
CASTPLTESGYEQYF
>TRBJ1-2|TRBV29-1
CSVESNYGYTF
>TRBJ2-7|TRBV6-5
CASSYSKEQYF
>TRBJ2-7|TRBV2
CASSGIPGTTSYEQYF
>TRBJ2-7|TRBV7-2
CASSSDGVAGYEQYF
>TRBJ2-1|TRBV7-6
CASSLGVQSNEQFF
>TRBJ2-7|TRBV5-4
CASSLFGEQYF
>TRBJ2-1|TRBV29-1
CSVETGGGEQFF
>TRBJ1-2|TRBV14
CASSQAGLPYGYTF
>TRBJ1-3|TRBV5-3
CARSLEEDEDTIYF